Shown below are 14 T cell receptor beta chains from a single sample sequenced in a study of cytomegalovirus exposure and HLA in healthy donors. This table comes from immunoSEQ multiplex PCR, and its TCRdb copy is limited to in-frame clones, with some not included. The data contain approximately 180,000 clones, roughly 88% of them singletons. The sequenced sample was PBMCs. These receptors were obtained from a young woman in good health and CMV-seronegative.

The rearrangement joins TRBV27 to TRBJ1-1; 7 nucleotides align to TRBD1. After removal of 4 bases from V and 2 bases from J, the junction contained 13 bases not matched to a gene. The CDR3 contains 17 residues. Germline loops: CDR1 MNHEY, CDR2 SMNVEV (reference sequence). Here the CDR3 reads CASSSQGGVDRNTEAFF. The CDR3 region has the DNA TGTGCCAGCAGTTCGCAGGGGGGAGTTGATAGAAACACTGAAGCTTTCTTT.

The rearrangement uses TRBV11-3 and TRBJ2-2, with 11 bases matching TRBD2. CDR1 and CDR2 (germline): SGHNT, YENEEA. V lost 3 bases, J lost 6 bases, and 3 bases stayed unmatched. CDR3 length: 15 amino acids. DNA of the CDR3: TGTGCCAGCAGCTTGACACTAGCGGGGGCCGGGGAGCTGTTTTTT. This sequence encodes CASSLTLAGAGELFF.

CDR3 region: CASSPAGSGSWFGELFF. CDR3 DNA sequence: TGCGCCAGCAGTCCTGCGGGGAGCGGGAGTTGGTTCGGGGAGCTGTTTTTT. The gene calls are TRBV10-2 and TRBJ2-2, with 8 bases identical to TRBD2. The germline V gene encodes CDR1 WSHSY and CDR2 SAAADI. CDR3 length: 17 amino acids. J was trimmed by 7 bases and V by 5 bases; bases with no gene match: 15.

This chain joins TRBV5-4 and TRBJ2-3, with TRBD1 identical over 12 bases. J was trimmed by 7 bases and V by 4 bases; bases with no gene match: 10. Germline CDR1 and CDR2: SGHNT and YYREEE (reference sequence). CDR3 length: 16 residues. The CDR3 DNA reads TGTGCCAGCAGCCTGGGACAGGGGGCGATAAGAAATACGCAGTATTTT. Translating gives CASSLGQGAIRNTQYF.

The J gene is TRBJ2-5, the V gene TRBV5-1; 7 bases align to TRBD1. Per the germline V gene, CDR1 is SGHRS and CDR2 is YFSETQ. J gave up 3 bases and V 4 bases, and 6 bases lay outside the gene matches. CDR3 length: 14 amino acids. The CDR3 nucleotides read TGCGCCAGCAGCCCCCTGGGACAGAAAGAGACCCAGTACTTC. This sequence encodes CASSPLGQKETQYF.

The V call is TRBV2, the J call TRBJ1-2; 8 bases are shared with TRBD1. CDR3 length equals 17 residues. Germline V gene data show CDR1 as SNHLY and CDR2 as FYNNEI. V lost 2 bases, J lost 4 bases, and 12 bases stayed unmatched. This chain's CDR3 is CASSERFYRGVAYGYTF. In nucleotides, the CDR3 is TGTGCCAGCAGTGAAAGGTTTTACAGGGGGGTAGCCTATGGCTACACCTTC.

The sample holds a few counts of this clone. This chain uses TRBV11-2 with TRBJ1-2; D might be TRBD1 (6 bases). Germline loops: CDR1 SGHAT, CDR2 FQNNGV. The CDR3 sequence is 15 residues long. With 4 bases removed from V and 2 bases from J, the gap between germline ends came to 14 bases. The CDR3 sequence: CASSSYRVGNYGYTF. CDR3 coding DNA: TGTGCCAGCAGCTCCTACAGGGTTGGGAACTATGGCTACACCTTC. Using reference TRBV11-2 and TRBJ1-2 for the parts outside the CDR3, the full variable domain is EAGVAQSPRYKIIEKRQSVAFWCNPISGHATLYWYQQILGQGPKLLIQFQNNGVVDDSQLPKDRFSAERLKGVDSTLKIQPAKLEDSAVYLCASSSYRVGNYGYTFGSGTRLTVV.

The chain combines TRBV10-1 with TRBJ1-2; D is unclear. V lost 2 bases, J lost 2 bases, and 6 bases lay in between. This CDR3 has 13 amino acids. Germline V lookup: CDR1 WNHNN, CDR2 SYGVQD (reference sequence). CDR3 region: CASSEQSNYGYTF. The CDR3 DNA sequence: TGCGCCAGCAGTGAGCAGTCAAACTATGGCTACACCTTC.

This clone was observed a handful of times. J is TRBJ1-2 and V is TRBV2; TRBD1 matches 9 bases. The germline CDR1 and CDR2 sequences are SNHLY and FYNNEI. J lost 1 base, V lost 7 bases, and 4 bases had no gene match. The CDR3 sequence is 14 residues long. The CDR3 reads CASTRDRVNYGYTF. As DNA, the CDR3 is TGTGCCAGCACTCGGGACAGGGTTAACTATGGCTACACCTTC.

The chain recombines TRBV7-9 with TRBJ1-3; unclear D gene. This CDR3 contains 15 residues. Germline CDR1 reads SEHNR; CDR2 reads FQNEAQ (reference sequence). With 8 bases removed from V and 1 base from J, the gap between germline ends came to 15 bases. This CDR3 reads CASCPQDLSGNTIYF. CDR3 DNA: TGTGCCAGCTGTCCCCAGGATTTATCTGGAAACACCATATATTTT. Full variable domain (remainder filled in from reference TRBV7-9 and TRBJ1-3): DTGVSQNPRHKITKRGQNVTFRCDPISEHNRLYWYRQTLGQGPEFLTYFQNEAQLEKSRLLSDRFSAERPKGSFSTLEIQRTEQGDSAMYLCASCPQDLSGNTIYFGEGSWLTVV.

This chain joins TRBV4-2 and TRBJ1-5; possible D gene TRBD1, 6 bases. This CDR3 has 16 amino acids. The germline V gene encodes CDR1 LGHNA and CDR2 YNFKEQ. V was shortened by 0 bases and J by 5 bases, with 14 bases between the two germline ends. The CDR3 region is CASSQDAHRADQPQHF. The CDR3 DNA reads as TGTGCCAGCAGCCAAGATGCGCACAGGGCGGATCAGCCCCAGCATTTT.

This clone was recorded only once. J is TRBJ1-2 and V is TRBV6-1, with 12 bases lining up with TRBD1. Germline-derived CDR1 and CDR2 are MNHNS and SASEGT. There are 20 residues in the CDR3. V trimming: 4 bases; J trimming: 8 bases; junction bases outside the gene matches: 23. CDR3 amino acids: CASSARDRGPASLLTGGYTF. CDR3 nucleotide sequence: TGTGCCAGCAGTGCCCGGGACAGGGGGCCCGCTTCTCTTCTGACCGGGGGCTACACCTTC.

The chain joins TRBV11-2 to TRBJ1-5; D gene ambiguous. This CDR3 has 15 amino acids. Germline lookup yields CDR1 SGHAT and CDR2 FQNNGV. Trimming took off 0 bases at V and 2 bases at J, with 8 bases between the two ends. Here the CDR3 reads CASSLDGKGNQPQHF. The CDR3 DNA follows: TGTGCCAGCAGCTTAGACGGTAAAGGCAATCAGCCCCAGCATTTT.

J is TRBJ2-7 and V is TRBV5-4, with 8 bases lining up with TRBD1. Germline CDR1 reads SGHNT; CDR2 reads YYREEE (reference sequence). The V and J ends lost 3 bases and 6 bases, in that order; junction bases with no gene match: 14. CDR3 size: 16 residues. In DNA, the CDR3 is TGTGCCAGCAGCTCTCCGAAACAGGGGGTTTTGGGCGAGCAGTACTTC. This sequence encodes CASSSPKQGVLGEQYF.